This entry lists 25 T cell receptor beta chains sequenced from one sample in a study of shared clonotypes between healthy human individuals. The method was immunoSEQ multiplex PCR; TCRdb's version includes in-frame clones alone and lacks a portion of them. This sample has roughly 300,000 clones, with roughly 80% found just once. Sequencing was done on a sample of memory CD4+ T cells sorted from blood. Subset indicated: CD45RA-negative fraction. These receptors came from a man aged 30-40 years in good health.

The rearrangement links TRBV28 to TRBJ2-2; 8 nucleotides line up with TRBD2. J was trimmed by 4 bases and V by 3 bases; bases with no gene match: 10. CDR3 length: 17 residues. The V gene's germline CDR1 is MDHEN and CDR2 SYDVKM. CDR3 DNA: TGTGCCAGCAGTTTTGCCGAGCTAGCGGGTTCCACCGGGGAGCTGTTTTTT. It translates to CASSFAELAGSTGELFF.

The chain has TRBV29-1 and TRBJ2-1; D is unresolved. The CDR3 has 11 amino acids. Germline V gene lookup returns CDR1 SQVTM and CDR2 ANQGSEA. V was shortened by 7 bases and J by 4 bases, with 8 bases between the two germline ends. CDR3 in DNA: TGCAGCGCAAGGGATTACAATGAGCAGTTCTTC. Translation gives CSARDYNEQFF.

The chain has TRBV27 and TRBJ2-1; D uncertain. This CDR3 is built from 15 residues. The V end was cut by 3 bases, the J end by 5 bases, with 14 bases between. Germline-derived CDR1 and CDR2 are MNHEY and SMNVEV (reference sequence). The CDR3 sequence is CASSFSGNNNNEQFF. The CDR3 nucleotides read TGTGCCAGCAGTTTCTCCGGTAACAATAACAATGAGCAGTTCTTC.

The chain recombines TRBV7-2 with TRBJ1-1; 8 positions agree with TRBD1. The CDR3 is made up of 15 amino acids. Germline V gene lookup returns CDR1 SGHTA and CDR2 FQGNSA. Trimming took 0 bases from V and 11 from J; bases not matched to a gene: 11. The chain's CDR3 is CASSLALPGGAEAFF. DNA of the CDR3: TGTGCCAGCAGCTTAGCCTTACCAGGGGGCGCGGAGGCTTTCTTT.

This sequence joins TRBV28 and TRBJ2-4; 11 bases are a match to TRBD2. The CDR3 sequence is 17 residues long. Germline V gene sequence: CDR1 MDHEN, CDR2 SYDVKM. With V trimmed by 5 bases and J by 7 bases, 13 bases remained unmatched. The CDR3 is CASSEKGLAGPGNIQYF. CDR3 DNA: TGTGCCAGCAGTGAAAAAGGACTAGCGGGCCCCGGCAACATTCAGTACTTC.

The chain couples TRBV28 to TRBJ1-1, with D unclear. V gave up 6 bases and J gave up 5 bases, with 13 bases separating them. The CDR3 spans 13 residues. Germline V lookup: CDR1 MDHEN, CDR2 SYDVKM. The CDR3 here is CASSTITGTEAFF. The CDR3 DNA follows: TGTGCCAGCAGCACCATAACCGGTACTGAAGCTTTCTTT.

This chain links TRBV19 with TRBJ2-1; 11 bases line up with TRBD2. With 5 bases clipped from V and 7 bases from J, the junction kept 7 bases outside the gene matches. CDR3 length equals 15 residues. Germline V gene sequence: CDR1 LNHDA, CDR2 SQIVND (reference sequence). CDR3 nucleotides: TGTGCCAGTAGTCTCCGGGGACTAGCGGTAAATGAGCAGTTCTTC. It is translated as CASSLRGLAVNEQFF.

The CDR3 sequence: CASTSRTEAFF. In DNA form, the CDR3 reads TGTGCCAGCACCTCGCGCACTGAAGCTTTCTTT. The chain links TRBV28 to TRBJ1-1; no reliable D call. CDR3 length equals 11 residues. Per the germline V gene, CDR1 is MDHEN and CDR2 is SYDVKM. V was pared by 7 bases and J by 4 bases, with 7 bases between.

The chain recombines TRBV7-2 with TRBJ2-7; 10 bases fit TRBD2. The V and J ends lost 0 bases and 3 bases, in that order; junction bases with no gene match: 5. Germline V gene data show CDR1 as SGHTA and CDR2 as FQGNSA. This CDR3 is built from 16 residues. The CDR3, as DNA: TGTGCCAGCAGCTTAGCGCAGCGGGAGGGCCGCTACGAGCAGTACTTC. Amino acids: CASSLAQREGRYEQYF.

The V call is TRBV19, the J call TRBJ2-1; D tentatively fits TRBD1 or TRBD2 (5 bases each). This CDR3 contains 14 residues. Germline CDR1 and CDR2: LNHDA and SQIVND (reference sequence). The germline V and J ends were trimmed by 7 bases and 0 bases, with 10 bases remaining between them. CDR3 nucleotide sequence: TGTGCCAGTAAGAGGGGTAGCTCCTACAATGAGCAGTTCTTC. Translating it yields CASKRGSSYNEQFF. The variable domain in full, with the rest retrieved from reference TRBV19 and TRBJ2-1, is DGGITQSPKYLFRKEGQNVTLSCEQNLNHDAMYWYRQDPGQGLRLIYYSQIVNDFQKGDIAEGYSVSREKKESFPLTVTSAQKNPTAFYLCASKRGSSYNEQFFGPGTRLTVL.

V gene TRBV5-1 combines with J gene TRBJ1-1; a weak D match, TRBD1 (6 bases). Per the germline V gene, CDR1 is SGHRS and CDR2 is YFSETQ. There are 14 residues in the CDR3. V was clipped by 5 bases and J by 0 bases, with 11 bases between them. The CDR3 DNA reads as TGCGCCAGCAGAACGGACAGTATGAACACTGAAGCTTTCTTT. Amino acids: CASRTDSMNTEAFF.

The chain uses TRBV30 and TRBJ2-3; D possibly uses TRBD1 or TRBD2 (5 bases each). This CDR3 region has 13 residues. CDR1 and CDR2 from the germline V gene are GTSNPN and SVGIG (reference sequence). Between the trimmed V and J ends, which lost 8 bases and 0 bases, there was a span of 12 bases. DNA for the CDR3: TGTGCCGGCCGGGACGGTAGCACAGATACGCAGTATTTT. Amino acids: CAGRDGSTDTQYF.

The chain uses TRBV7-8 and TRBJ2-6, with a possible D match to TRBD2 (5 bases). Per germline, CDR1 SGHVS and CDR2 FQNEAQ. The CDR3 spans 18 residues. The V end lost 2 bases, the J end lost 0 bases, and 14 bases lay between the germline ends. CDR3 loop: CASSLLVSGGSGANVLTF. In DNA, the CDR3 is TGTGCCAGCAGCTTACTTGTCTCCGGAGGCTCTGGGGCCAACGTCCTGACTTTC.

This clone showed up just a few times. The gene calls are TRBV11-2 and TRBJ2-7; 7 positions match TRBD1. CDR3 length: 15 amino acids. V lost 4 bases and J lost 5; bases outside the gene matches: 11. From germline, CDR1 is SGHAT and CDR2 FQNNGV. The DNA for the CDR3 is TGTGCCAGCAGCTATTACCGGGACAGCGGCGACGAGCAGTACTTC. Translation: CASSYYRDSGDEQYF.

A single count supports this clone. The CDR3 DNA reads TGCGCCAGCAGCCAAGCCGGGACAGGCTCCTACAATGAGCAGTTCTTC. It codes for CASSQAGTGSYNEQFF. J is TRBJ2-1 and V is TRBV4-1; 8 bases line up with TRBD1. Unmatched junction bases numbered 2, after V lost 1 base and J lost 0 bases. The CDR3 consists of 16 residues. Germline V gives CDR1 MGHRA, CDR2 YSYEKL.

V is TRBV19 and J is TRBJ1-5, with D hard to call. This CDR3 has 12 residues. The germline V gene encodes CDR1 LNHDA and CDR2 SQIVND (reference sequence). The V gene lost 1 base and the J gene lost 4 bases, with 2 bases spanning the gap. The CDR3 DNA is TGTGCCAGTAGTATAGTTAATCAGCCCCAGCATTTT. Residues: CASSIVNQPQHF.

A note on this clone: The same CDR3 arises from other DNA sequences in this sample as well. The rearrangement uses TRBV5-1 and TRBJ2-1; no firm D call. Per the germline V gene, CDR1 is SGHRS and CDR2 is YFSETQ. The CDR3 is 13 residues long. V was cut by 0 bases and J by 7 bases, with 8 bases left in between. The CDR3 sequence: CASSLEVGNEQFF. The CDR3 DNA follows: TGCGCCAGCAGCTTGGAAGTAGGGAATGAGCAGTTCTTC.

This chain links TRBV28 with TRBJ1-1; D may be TRBD1 (5 bases). V lost 3 bases to trimming and J lost 7 bases, with 9 bases between them. Germline V CDR1 and CDR2: MDHEN, SYDVKM. The CDR3 runs 12 residues. In DNA, the CDR3 is TGTGCCAGCAGTTTGTGGCAGGGTGAAGCTTTCTTT. It codes for CASSLWQGEAFF.

The chain has TRBV29-1 and TRBJ1-2, with TRBD1 identical over 7 bases. Germline V gene lookup returns CDR1 SQVTM and CDR2 ANQGSEA. The ends lost 3 bases at V and 4 bases at J; junction bases unmatched: 5. CDR3 length equals 13 residues. CDR3 residues: CSVERGPVYGYTF. The CDR3 DNA follows: TGCAGCGTTGAGAGGGGGCCGGTCTATGGCTACACCTTC.

The gene calls are TRBV6-5 and TRBJ2-5; 10 bases are shared with TRBD1. The V gene's germline CDR1 is MNHEY and CDR2 SVGAGI. The CDR3 extends over 15 amino acids. Trimming took 4 bases from V and 2 from J; bases not matched to a gene: 4. In nucleotides, the CDR3 is TGTGCCAGCAGTTCGGGACAGGGGACTCAAGAGACCCAGTACTTC. It translates to CASSSGQGTQETQYF.

Ten or more counts support this clone. The chain joins TRBV7-9 to TRBJ2-5; D gene uncertain. Germline lookup yields CDR1 SEHNR and CDR2 FQNEAQ (reference sequence). Trimming pared 0 bases from V and 5 bases from J, leaving 10 bases between. The CDR3 covers 14 residues. Written as DNA, the CDR3 is TGTGCCAGCAGCTTAGCGTTGGGCGAGGAGACCCAGTACTTC. Translated: CASSLALGEETQYF.

The chain is built from TRBV28 and TRBJ1-2; D remains unclear. Germline CDR1 reads MDHEN; CDR2 reads SYDVKM. V was shortened by 2 bases and J by 8 bases, with 15 bases between the two germline ends. CDR3 length: 14 residues. CDR3 in amino acids: CASSLLNPRRGYTF. As DNA, the CDR3 is TGTGCCAGCAGTTTACTTAACCCCCGGCGGGGCTACACCTTC.

This clone showed up just once. The J gene is TRBJ2-3, the V gene TRBV27, with 7 bases aligning to TRBD2. Germline assignment: CDR1 MNHEY and CDR2 SMNVEV (reference sequence). The trim removed 4 bases at V and 4 bases at J, leaving 8 bases unmatched. This CDR3 contains 15 residues. CDR3 loop: CASSSGGSMPDTQYF. The CDR3 DNA follows: TGTGCCAGCAGTTCGGGCGGGAGTATGCCAGATACGCAGTATTTT.

The CDR3 DNA reads as TGTGCCAGCAGAGAACGGGCAGATACGCAGTATTTT. It is translated as CASRERADTQYF. The rearrangement joins TRBV2 to TRBJ2-3; D gene uncertain. CDR1 is SNHLY, CDR2 FYNNEI, per germline. The CDR3 is 12 amino acids. The V and J ends lost 6 bases and 4 bases respectively, with 8 bases between them.

The CDR3 sequence is CASSILNYGYTF. The CDR3 DNA reads TGTGCCAGTAGTATACTCAACTATGGCTACACCTTC. The V and J genes are TRBV19 and TRBJ1-2; D ambiguous. The CDR3 totals 12 residues. Germline loops: CDR1 LNHDA, CDR2 SQIVND (reference sequence). V gave up 2 bases and J gave up 2 bases, with 3 bases separating them.